The clone carrying this TCR beta chain was counted only a few times. What it recognizes is unknown. 60 Vbeta and 13 Jbeta primers were used in PCR. In the original analysis: Unique TCR beta chains numbered around 80 million in a later analysis, with about 9.9 million shared. Profiled with immunoSEQ multiplex PCR; TCRdb holds only in-frame clones, not every one. That table gives V, J and clone size, and the DNA gave D and trimming. The table lists around 150,000 clones, 68% of them singletons, with roughly 4.7% in the top ten. This record comes from a study of cytomegalovirus exposure and HLA in healthy donors. Overall study context: Some 87 million unique TCRs from HLA-typed donors were held in an early release of data.

Study-wide findings and caveats: A missense DCLRE1C variant was associated with V- and J-gene trimming of TCR beta chains in a later analysis, and an independent cohort replicated the association.

This CDR3 comprises 14 residues. CDR1 is GTSNPN and CDR2 is SVGIG in the germline V gene (reference sequence). V was pared by 5 bases and J by 2 bases, with 6 bases of the junction left unmatched. This clonotype was obtained from a man aged 55 to 70 in good health and CMV-seronegative. The chain recombines TRBV30 with TRBJ1-3; 7 positions agree with TRBD1. Material for sequencing was PBMCs. Here the CDR3 DNA reads TGTGCCTGGGAGACAGGGACAACTGGAAACACCATATATTTT. Translated, it gives CAWETGTTGNTIYF.